This T cell receptor (beta chain) stems from a study of control samples from healthy donors and cancer patients. The CDR3 is 14 amino acids. V was cut by 4 bases and J by 3 bases, with 13 bases left in between. The germline gives CDR1 GTSNPN, CDR2 SVGIG (reference sequence). The protocol was immunoSEQ multiplex PCR, while the TCRdb copy is restricted to in-frame clones and leaves out a portion. This repertoire shows about 160,000 clones, roughly 95% found once; its top ten account for just over 1%. The V gene is TRBV30, the J gene TRBJ1-5; possible D gene TRBD1, 6 bases. This TCR derives from a woman in her 30s in good health. Sequences were obtained from blood. In nucleotides, the CDR3 is TGTGCCTGGAAACCGGGACATAACAATCAGCCCCAGCATTTT. It translates to CAWKPGHNNQPQHF.